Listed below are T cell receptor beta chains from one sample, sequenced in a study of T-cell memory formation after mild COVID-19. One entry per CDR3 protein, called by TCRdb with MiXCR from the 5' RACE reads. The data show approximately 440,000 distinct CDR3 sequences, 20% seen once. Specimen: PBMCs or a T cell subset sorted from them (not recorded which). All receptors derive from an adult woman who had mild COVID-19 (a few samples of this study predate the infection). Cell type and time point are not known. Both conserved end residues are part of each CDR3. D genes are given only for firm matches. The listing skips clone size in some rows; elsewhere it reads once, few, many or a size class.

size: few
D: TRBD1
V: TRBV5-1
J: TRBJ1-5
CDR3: CASSPGQGASNQPQHF
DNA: TGCGCCAGCAGCCCGGGACAGGGGGCCAGCAATCAGCCCCAGCATTTT

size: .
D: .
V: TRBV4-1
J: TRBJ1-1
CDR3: CASSQVGSWTEAFF
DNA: TGCGCCAGCAGCCAAGTCGGGTCTTGGACTGAAGCTTTCTTT

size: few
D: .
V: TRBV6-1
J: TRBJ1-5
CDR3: CASSETHSNQPQHF
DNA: TGTGCCAGCAGTGAAACCCATAGCAATCAGCCCCAGCATTTT

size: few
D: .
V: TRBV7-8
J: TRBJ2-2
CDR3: CASRPPGMVNTGELFF
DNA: TGTGCCAGCAGACCCCCCGGGATGGTGAACACCGGGGAGCTGTTTTTT

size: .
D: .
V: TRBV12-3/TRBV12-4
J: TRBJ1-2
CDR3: CASSLGGRSDGYTF
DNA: TGTGCCAGCAGTTTAGGGGGACGGTCCGATGGCTACACCTTC

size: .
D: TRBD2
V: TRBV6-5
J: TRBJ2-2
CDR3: CASSYTAGGIINTGELFF
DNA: TGTGCCAGCAGTTACACCGCCGGGGGGATAATAAACACCGGGGAGCTGTTTTTT

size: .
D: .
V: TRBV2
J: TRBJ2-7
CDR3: CASRVHRDTHYEQYF
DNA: TGTGCCAGCAGAGTTCACCGGGACACCCACTACGAGCAGTACTTC

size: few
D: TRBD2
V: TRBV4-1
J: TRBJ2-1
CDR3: CASSQDWGLAANEQFF
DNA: TGCGCCAGCAGCCAAGATTGGGGACTAGCGGCTAATGAGCAGTTCTTC

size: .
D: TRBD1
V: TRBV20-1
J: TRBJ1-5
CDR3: CSAGRQGVGSNQPQHF
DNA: TGCAGTGCGGGAAGACAGGGGGTCGGTAGCAATCAGCCCCAGCATTTT

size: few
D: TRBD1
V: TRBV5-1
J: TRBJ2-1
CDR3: CASSFAGTGGVEQFF
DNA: TGCGCCAGCAGCTTCGCCGGGACAGGGGGAGTTGAGCAGTTCTTC

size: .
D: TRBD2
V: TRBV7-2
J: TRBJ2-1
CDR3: CASRRSQRDYQQFF
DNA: TGTGCCAGCAGGAGGTCGCAGCGGGACTACCAGCAGTTCTTC

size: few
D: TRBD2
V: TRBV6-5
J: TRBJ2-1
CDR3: CASSYSQLAHSYNEQFF
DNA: TGTGCCAGCAGTTACTCCCAACTAGCGCACTCCTACAATGAGCAGTTCTTC

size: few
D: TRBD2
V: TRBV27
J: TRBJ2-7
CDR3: CASSWGLAYEQYF
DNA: TGTGCCAGCAGTTGGGGACTAGCCTACGAGCAGTACTTC

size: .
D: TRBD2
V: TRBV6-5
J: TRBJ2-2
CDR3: CASSGLAGVDTGELFF
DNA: TGTGCCAGCAGTGGGTTAGCGGGAGTAGACACCGGGGAGCTGTTTTTT

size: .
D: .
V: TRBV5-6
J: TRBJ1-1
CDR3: CASSRMGGERGTEAFF
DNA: TGTGCCAGCAGTCGTATGGGTGGGGAACGGGGCACTGAAGCTTTCTTT

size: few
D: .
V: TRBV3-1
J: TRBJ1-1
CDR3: CASSRRDVEAFF
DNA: TGTGCCAGCAGCCGCCGGGACGTTGAAGCTTTCTTT

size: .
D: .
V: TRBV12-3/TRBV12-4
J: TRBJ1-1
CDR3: CASSPSREVSTEAFF
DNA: TGTGCCAGCAGTCCCAGTCGGGAAGTGAGCACTGAAGCTTTCTTT

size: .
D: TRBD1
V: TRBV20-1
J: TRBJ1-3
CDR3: CSAPRQGAGNTIYF
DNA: TGCAGTGCTCCACGACAGGGAGCTGGAAACACCATATATTTT

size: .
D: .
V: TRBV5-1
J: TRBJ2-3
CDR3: CASSQDTERTDTQYF
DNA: TGCGCCAGCAGCCAGGATACCGAGCGCACAGATACGCAGTATTTT

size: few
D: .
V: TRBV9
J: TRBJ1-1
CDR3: CASSVVVGLLNTEAFF
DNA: TGTGCCAGCAGCGTAGTTGTTGGGCTCCTGAACACTGAAGCTTTCTTT

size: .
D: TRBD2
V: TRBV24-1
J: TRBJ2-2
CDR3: CATSDVIAGTPGRTGELFF
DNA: TGTGCCACCAGTGATGTCATAGCGGGGACGCCGGGCCGAACCGGGGAGCTGTTTTTT

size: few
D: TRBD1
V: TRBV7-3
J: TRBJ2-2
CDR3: CASSLQGAGGTGELFF
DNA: TGTGCCAGCAGCCTCCAGGGGGCTGGGGGCACCGGGGAGCTGTTTTTT

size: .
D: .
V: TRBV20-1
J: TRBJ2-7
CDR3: CSAREGGAFRADGEQYF
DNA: TGCAGTGCTAGAGAAGGGGGTGCGTTCAGGGCCGACGGCGAGCAGTACTTC

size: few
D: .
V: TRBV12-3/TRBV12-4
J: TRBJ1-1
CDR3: CASSFGGLSVVGVDTEAFF
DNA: TGTGCCAGCAGTTTTGGGGGGCTCTCTGTGGTAGGGGTGGACACTGAAGCTTTCTTT

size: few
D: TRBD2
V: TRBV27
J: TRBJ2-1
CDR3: CASTLGGNNYNEQFF
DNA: TGTGCCAGCACCCTGGGGGGGAACAACTACAATGAGCAGTTCTTC

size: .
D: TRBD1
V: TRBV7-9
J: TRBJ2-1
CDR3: CASSSASGQTYNEQFF
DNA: TGTGCCAGCAGTAGCGCCTCGGGACAGACATACAATGAGCAGTTCTTC

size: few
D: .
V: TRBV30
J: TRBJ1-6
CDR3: CAWRRGGNSPLHF
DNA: TGTGCCTGGAGAAGGGGGGGGAATTCACCCCTCCACTTT

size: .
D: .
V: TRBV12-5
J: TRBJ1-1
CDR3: CASGYAWNLGNTEAFF
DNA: TGTGCTAGTGGTTACGCCTGGAATCTGGGAAACACTGAAGCTTTCTTT

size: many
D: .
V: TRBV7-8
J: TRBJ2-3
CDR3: CASSPRVTDTQYF
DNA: TGTGCCAGCAGCCCCCGGGTCACAGATACGCAGTATTTT